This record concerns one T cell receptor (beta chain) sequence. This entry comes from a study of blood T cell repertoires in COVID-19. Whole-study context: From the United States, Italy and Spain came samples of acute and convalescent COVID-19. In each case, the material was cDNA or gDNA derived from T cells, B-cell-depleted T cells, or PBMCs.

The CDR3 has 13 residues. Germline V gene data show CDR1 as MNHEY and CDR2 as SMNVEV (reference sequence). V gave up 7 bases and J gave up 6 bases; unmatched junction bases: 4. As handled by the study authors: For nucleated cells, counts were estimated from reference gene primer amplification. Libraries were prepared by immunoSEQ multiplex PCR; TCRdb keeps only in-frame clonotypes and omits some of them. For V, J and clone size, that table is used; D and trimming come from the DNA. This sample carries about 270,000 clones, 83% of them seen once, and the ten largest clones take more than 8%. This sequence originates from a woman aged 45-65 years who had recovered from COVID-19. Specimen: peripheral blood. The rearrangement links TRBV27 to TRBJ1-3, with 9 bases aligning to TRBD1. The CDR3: CASTYRGQNTIYF. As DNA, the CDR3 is TGTGCCAGCACCTACAGGGGGCAAAACACCATATATTTT.